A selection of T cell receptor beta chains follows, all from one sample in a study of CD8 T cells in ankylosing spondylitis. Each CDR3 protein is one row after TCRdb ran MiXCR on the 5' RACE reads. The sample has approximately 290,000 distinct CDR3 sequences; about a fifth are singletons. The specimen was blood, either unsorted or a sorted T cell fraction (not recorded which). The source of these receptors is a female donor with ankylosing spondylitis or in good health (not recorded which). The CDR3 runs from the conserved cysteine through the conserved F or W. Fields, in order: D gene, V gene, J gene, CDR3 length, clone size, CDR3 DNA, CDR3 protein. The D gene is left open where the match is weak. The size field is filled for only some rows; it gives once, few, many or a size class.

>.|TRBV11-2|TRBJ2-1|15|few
TGTGCCAGCCGTGACCTCCGGGGGCTTATGTATGAGCAGTTCTTC
CASRDLRGLMYEQFF
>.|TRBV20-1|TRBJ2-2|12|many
TGCAGTGCTAGAGATGGAGGCGGGGAGCTGTTTTTT
CSARDGGGELFF
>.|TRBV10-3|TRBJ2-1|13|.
TGTGCCATAAGTCGGGGCTTTTACAATGAGCAGTTCTTC
CAISRGFYNEQFF
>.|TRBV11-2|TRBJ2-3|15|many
TGTGCCAGCAGCCTCCGCCGCGGGCTGTCTTATACGCAGTATTTT
CASSLRRGLSYTQYF
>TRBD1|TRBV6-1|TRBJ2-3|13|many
TGTGCCTGCCGGGACAGAAGCACAGATACGCAGTATTTT
CACRDRSTDTQYF
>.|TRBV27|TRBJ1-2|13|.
TGTGCCAGCAGCACTGGGGGGGCATATGGCTACACCTTC
CASSTGGAYGYTF
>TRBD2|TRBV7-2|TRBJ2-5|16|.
TGTGCCAGCAGCTTCGGACTAGCGGGAGGTAAAGAGACCCAGTACTTC
CASSFGLAGGKETQYF
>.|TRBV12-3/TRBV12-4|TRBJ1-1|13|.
TGTGCCAGCAGTTTTGGGGCCGACGGGGAGGCTTTCTTT
CASSFGADGEAFF
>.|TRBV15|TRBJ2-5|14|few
TGTGCCACCAGCAGGCCGCCGGGACAAGAGACCCAGTACTTC
CATSRPPGQETQYF
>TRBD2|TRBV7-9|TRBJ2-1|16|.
TGTGCCAGCAGCTCAACTAGCGGGAGAAGATCCAATGAGCAGTTCTTC
CASSSTSGRRSNEQFF
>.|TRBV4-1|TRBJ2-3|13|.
TGCGCCAGCAGGGGCTTACGCACAGATACGCAGTATTTT
CASRGLRTDTQYF
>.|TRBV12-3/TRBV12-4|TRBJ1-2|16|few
TGTGCCAGCAGTACTCTAATTGACTCTCGAATTTATGGCTACACCTTC
CASSTLIDSRIYGYTF
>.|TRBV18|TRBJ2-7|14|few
TGTGCCAGCTCCCCCAAGCGGGCCGCCTACGAGCAGTACTTC
CASSPKRAAYEQYF
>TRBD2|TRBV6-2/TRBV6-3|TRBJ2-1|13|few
TGTGCCAGCAGTCCCGGGACTAGCGGGAGTTTGATCTTC
CASSPGTSGSLIF
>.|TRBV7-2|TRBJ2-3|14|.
TGTGCCAGCAGCTTAGAGGAGTACACAGATACGCAGTATTTT
CASSLEEYTDTQYF
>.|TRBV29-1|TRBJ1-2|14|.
TGCAGCGTTATACGGGTCGAGCGTGGATATGGCTACACCTTC
CSVIRVERGYGYTF
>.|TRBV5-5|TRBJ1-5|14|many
TGTGCCAGCAGCCTGACAGCTAGCAATCAGCCCCAGCATTTT
CASSLTASNQPQHF
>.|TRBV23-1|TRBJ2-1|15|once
TGCGCCAGCAGTCAAAGGTTAGAGCACTTCGATGAGCAGTTCTTC
CASSQRLEHFDEQFF
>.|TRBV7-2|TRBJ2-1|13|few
TGTGCCAGCAGGCCCGGGACTCTCAATGAGCAGTTCTTC
CASRPGTLNEQFF
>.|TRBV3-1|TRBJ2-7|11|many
TGTGCCAGCGATAGGTCCTACGAGCAGTACTTC
CASDRSYEQYF
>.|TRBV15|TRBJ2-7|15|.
TGTGCCACCAGCAGAGGGGGTCAGGGTACGGGCGAGCAGTACTTC
CATSRGGQGTGEQYF
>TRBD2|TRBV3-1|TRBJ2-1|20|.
TGTGCCAGCAGCCAAGGCCCTGGGACTAGCGGGACCTTACATGGCAATGAGCAGTTCTTC
CASSQGPGTSGTLHGNEQFF
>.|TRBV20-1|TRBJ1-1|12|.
TGCAGTGCTAGTACGGTCTGGGATGAAGCTTTCTTT
CSASTVWDEAFF
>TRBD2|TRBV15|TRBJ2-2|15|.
TGTGCCACCAGTCCCTTCGCGGGAGGCACCGGGGAGCTGTTTTTT
CATSPFAGGTGELFF
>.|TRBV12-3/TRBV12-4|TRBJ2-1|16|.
TGTGCCAGCAGTAGCCGGGCCCGAAGCTCCTACAATGAGCAGTTCTTC
CASSSRARSSYNEQFF
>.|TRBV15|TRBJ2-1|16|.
TGTGCCACCAGCAGAGAGGCGGGGACCCTATACAATGAGCAGTTCTTC
CATSREAGTLYNEQFF
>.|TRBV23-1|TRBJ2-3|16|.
TGCGCCAGCAGTCAACTTTCCGGGACCTATACAGATACGCAGTATTTT
CASSQLSGTYTDTQYF
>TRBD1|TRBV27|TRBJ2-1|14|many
TGTGCCAGCAGACCGGGACAGGCCTACAATGAGCAGTTCTTC
CASRPGQAYNEQFF
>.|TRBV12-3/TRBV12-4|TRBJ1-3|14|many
TGTGCCAGCAGCCCAGGGAGGGAAGGAAACACCATATATTTT
CASSPGREGNTIYF
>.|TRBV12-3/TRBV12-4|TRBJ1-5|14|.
TGTGCCAGCAGCCAGGCCCCGAGCAATCAGCCCCAGCATTTT
CASSQAPSNQPQHF
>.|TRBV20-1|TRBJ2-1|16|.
TGCAGTGCTAGAGCGTTCGGCGGGACCTCCTACAATGAGCAGTTCTTC
CSARAFGGTSYNEQFF
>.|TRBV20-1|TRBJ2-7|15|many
TGCAGTGCTAGAGCTCCGGGACTGAGCTCCTACGAGCAGTACTTC
CSARAPGLSSYEQYF
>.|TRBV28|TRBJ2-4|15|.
TGTGCCAGCAGGCCATGGACGGGACAGCCTAGCGACAACAACTTC
CASRPWTGQPSDNNF
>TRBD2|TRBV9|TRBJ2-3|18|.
TGTGCCAGCAGCGCCTGGACTAGCGGGAGATCTTACACAGATACGCAGTATTTT
CASSAWTSGRSYTDTQYF
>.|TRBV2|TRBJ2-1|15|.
TGTGCCAGCTTGGGGGGACAGATCGGTCTCGATGAGCAGTTCTTC
CASLGGQIGLDEQFF
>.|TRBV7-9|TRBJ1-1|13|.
TGTGCCAGCAGTATCCCCGCGAACACTGAAGCTTTCTTT
CASSIPANTEAFF
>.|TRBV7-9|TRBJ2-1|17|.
TGTGCCAGCAGCTTAGTCGGCGGGCTGAGCTCCTACAATGAGCAGTTCTTC
CASSLVGGLSSYNEQFF
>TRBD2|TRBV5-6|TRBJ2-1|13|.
TGTGCCAGCAGTCGGGAGGCCAGAAGTGAGCAGTTCTTC
CASSREARSEQFF
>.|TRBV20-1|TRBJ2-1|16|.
TGCAGTGCCCCCTTGGGCACCTTCAGCTCCTACAATGAGCAGTTCTTC
CSAPLGTFSSYNEQFF
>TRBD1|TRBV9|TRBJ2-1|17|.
TGTGCCAGCAGCGTAGGAGGGGGCGATGGTCCCTACAATGAGCAGTTCTTC
CASSVGGGDGPYNEQFF
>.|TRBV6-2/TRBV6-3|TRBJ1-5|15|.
TGTGCCAGCAGTTACTCCTTCCCTGGAGGTCAGCCCCAGCATTTT
CASSYSFPGGQPQHF
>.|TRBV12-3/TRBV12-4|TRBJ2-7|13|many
TGTGCCAGCAGTTTGGACTGGGGGATGGAGCAGTACTTC
CASSLDWGMEQYF
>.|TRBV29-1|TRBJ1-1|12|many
TGCAGCGTCGTGAACCAGGGCAGTGAAGCTTTCTTT
CSVVNQGSEAFF
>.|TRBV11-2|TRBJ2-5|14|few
TGTGCCAGCAGCTTATTCACAGCCCAAGAGACCCAGTACTTC
CASSLFTAQETQYF